Listed below are T cell receptor beta chains from one sample, sequenced in a study of blood T cell repertoires in COVID-19. TCRdb keeps only in-frame clones here, not all; method: immunoSEQ multiplex PCR. Seen here are fewer than 300,000 clones, 81% observed once, and the top ten hold 2.5% to 3%. The specimen sequenced was peripheral blood. These receptors all stem from a woman in her fifties or sixties with active or convalescent COVID-19. Each CDR3 is given with its conserved first and last residue. D genes are given only for firm matches. Some rows mark clone size as missing; the rest say once, few, many or name a class of expanded clone.

V,D,J,size,CDR3,DNA
TRBV11-2,TRBD2,TRBJ2-4,few,CASSLEGGRNIQYF,TGTGCCAGCAGCTTAGAGGGGGGGAGAAACATTCAGTACTTC
TRBV6-2/TRBV6-3,-,TRBJ1-1,-,CASSWEGMNTEAFF,TGTGCCAGCAGTTGGGAGGGTATGAACACTGAAGCTTTCTTT
TRBV19,TRBD1,TRBJ1-6,few,CASRQGIRYNSPLHF,TGTGCCAGTAGACAGGGGATCCGTTATAATTCACCCCTCCACTTT
TRBV7-3,-,TRBJ2-3,-,CASSFGTDTQYF,TGTGCCAGCAGCTTCGGGACAGATACGCAGTATTTT
TRBV7-8,-,TRBJ1-1,once,CASSLGQVEGTEAFF,TGTGCCAGCAGCTTAGGGCAAGTGGAGGGCACTGAAGCTTTCTTT
TRBV7-2,-,TRBJ2-1,-,CASSLVRDNEQFF,TGTGCCAGCAGCTTAGTCCGAGACAATGAGCAGTTCTTC
TRBV6-6,-,TRBJ1-3,-,CASSLSQGAGAAGGNTIYF,TGTGCCAGCAGTCTGTCTCAGGGAGCGGGGGCGGCAGGTGGAAACACCATATATTTT
TRBV6-5,-,TRBJ2-2,-,CASSNSGGYTGELFF,TGTGCCAGCAGTAACAGCGGAGGGTACACCGGGGAGCTGTTTTTT
TRBV29-1,TRBD1,TRBJ1-4,-,CSVPGGETNEKLFF,TGCAGCGTCCCAGGGGGCGAAACTAATGAAAAACTGTTTTTT
TRBV27,-,TRBJ2-3,once,CASSTGPGGTDTQYF,TGTGCCAGCAGTACCGGGCCCGGGGGCACAGATACGCAGTATTTT
TRBV6-5,TRBD1,TRBJ1-2,-,CASRRQGTSNYGYTF,TGTGCCAGCAGGCGACAGGGGACTTCTAACTATGGCTACACCTTC
TRBV7-9,-,TRBJ2-5,-,CASRSGGPRETQYF,TGTGCCAGCAGGTCAGGGGGGCCAAGGGAGACCCAGTACTTC
TRBV19,TRBD1,TRBJ2-7,-,CASSISGTGTYEQYF,TGTGCCAGTAGTATATCAGGGACAGGGACCTACGAGCAGTACTTC
TRBV7-3,TRBD2,TRBJ2-5,-,CASSRWGTSLVETQYF,TGTGCCAGCAGCCGATGGGGGACTAGTTTAGTGGAGACCCAGTACTTC
TRBV10-3,TRBD2,TRBJ2-2,-,CAISGLAGGGGELFF,TGTGCCATCAGCGGACTAGCGGGGGGCGGCGGGGAGCTGTTTTTT
TRBV9,-,TRBJ1-2,-,CARSGRGGNGYTF,TGTGCCCGCAGCGGGCGGGGGGGTAATGGCTACACCTTC
TRBV2,-,TRBJ1-1,-,CASSDPSAAMGTEAFF,TGTGCCAGCAGTGATCCGTCAGCGGCCATGGGCACTGAAGCTTTCTTT